This T cell receptor (beta chain) was retrieved from a study of CD8 T cells in ankylosing spondylitis. Details on this clonotype: The target antigen is unknown.

Study observations and caveats: In ankylosing spondylitis blood, a motif of seven to nine highly homologous TCR beta variants appeared characteristic.

Quantitative 5'-RACE with molecular barcodes generated TCR beta libraries. Each CDR3 protein gets one entry after TCRdb re-called the 5' RACE reads with MiXCR. The sample lists 100,000 to 150,000 distinct CDR3 sequences, 15% to 20% occurring once. V was clipped by 6 bases and J by 6 bases, with 16 bases between them. The CDR3 runs to 14 residues. The TCR comes from a male donor with ankylosing spondylitis. The rearrangement joins TRBV12-3 or TRBV12-4 to TRBJ2-3; D perhaps matches TRBD2 (5 bases). Sequenced material: blood, either unsorted or a sorted T cell fraction (not recorded which). The CDR3 sequence: CASRAEGRRDTQYF. The CDR3 DNA follows: TGTGCCAGCAGGGCCGAGGGAAGGCGGGATACGCAGTATTTT.